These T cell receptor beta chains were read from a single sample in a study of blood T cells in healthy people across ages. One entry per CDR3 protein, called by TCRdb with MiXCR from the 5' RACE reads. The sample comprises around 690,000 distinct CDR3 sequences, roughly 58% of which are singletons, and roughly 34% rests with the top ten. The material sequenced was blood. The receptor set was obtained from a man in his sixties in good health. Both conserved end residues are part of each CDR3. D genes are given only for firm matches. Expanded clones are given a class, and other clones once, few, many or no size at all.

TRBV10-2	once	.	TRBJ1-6	TGCGCCAGCAGTGAGTCGACTCGGGGTAATTCACCCCTCCACTTT	CASSESTRGNSPLHF
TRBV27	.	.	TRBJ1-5	TGTGCCAGCAGTTCCAGGGGCAATCAGCCCCAGCATTTT	CASSSRGNQPQHF
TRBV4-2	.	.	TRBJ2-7	TGTGCCAGCAGCCAAGATCGGGCGGGGGCTGCAGGGGTCCAGTACTTC	CASSQDRAGAAGVQYF
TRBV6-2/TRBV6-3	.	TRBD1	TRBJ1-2	TGTGCCAGCAGCCGAGACGGGGACAGGGGATACTATGGCTACACCTTC	CASSRDGDRGYYGYTF
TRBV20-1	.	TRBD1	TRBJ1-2	TGCAGTGCAAGACCGACAGGGATTGGGGACTATGGCTACACCTTC	CSARPTGIGDYGYTF
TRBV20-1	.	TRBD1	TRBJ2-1	TGCAGTGCTCCCGGGACAGGGGTTCGGAATGAGCAGTTCTTC	CSAPGTGVRNEQFF
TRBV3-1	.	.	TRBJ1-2	TGTGCCAGCAGCCAAGACACGGTGGGGGGCTACACCTTC	CASSQDTVGGYTF
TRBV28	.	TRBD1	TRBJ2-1	TGTGCCAGCCGACGTTCCGGGACAGGGGGATACAATGAGCAGTTCTTC	CASRRSGTGGYNEQFF
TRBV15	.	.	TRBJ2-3	TGTGCCACCAGCAGCCCCCGGGACACAGATACGCAGTATTTT	CATSSPRDTDTQYF
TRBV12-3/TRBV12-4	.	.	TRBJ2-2	TGTGCCAGCAGTCCACAGCGGGCCGGGGAGCTGTTTTTT	CASSPQRAGELFF
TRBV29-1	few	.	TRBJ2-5	TGCAGCGTGGCCGGGACCCCTAAAGAGACCCAGTACTTC	CSVAGTPKETQYF
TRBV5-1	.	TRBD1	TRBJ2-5	TGCGCCAGCAGCTTGGAGACAGGGTCCGGGGAGACCCAGTACTTC	CASSLETGSGETQYF
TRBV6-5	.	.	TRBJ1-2	TGTGCCAGCAGTTACTCCACAGGCGGCTACACCTTC	CASSYSTGGYTF
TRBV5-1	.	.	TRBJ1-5	TGCGCCAGCAGCCCCGGACCCGGGGCCGAACAGCCCCAGCATTTT	CASSPGPGAEQPQHF
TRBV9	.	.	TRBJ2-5	TGTGCCAGCCTCTCCAACCAAGAGACCCAGTACTTC	CASLSNQETQYF
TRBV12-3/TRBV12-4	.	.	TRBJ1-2	TGTGCCAGCAGTTTCGGGGGACCTCTTGGCTACACCTTC	CASSFGGPLGYTF
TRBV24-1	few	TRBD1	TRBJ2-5	TGTGCCACCAGCTGGCAGGGGGAAGAGACCCAGTACTTC	CATSWQGEETQYF
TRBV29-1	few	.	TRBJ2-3	TGCAGCGTTGCCCCGGGGACTAGCACAGATACGCAGTATTTT	CSVAPGTSTDTQYF
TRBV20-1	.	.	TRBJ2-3	TGCAGTGCTAGAGTGGGGGGACTCACAGATACGCAGTATTTT	CSARVGGLTDTQYF
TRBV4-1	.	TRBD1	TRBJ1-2	TGCGCCAGCAGCCTTGACAGGGAAGCCTATGGCTACACCTTC	CASSLDREAYGYTF
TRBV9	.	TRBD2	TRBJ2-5	TGTGCCAGCAGCGTAGGAGGCGGGGGGGCTCAAGAGACCCAGTACTTC	CASSVGGGGAQETQYF
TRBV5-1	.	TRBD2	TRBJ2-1	TGCGCCAGCAGCTCGGGGGACTACCTTAGGTACAATGAGCAGTTCTTC	CASSSGDYLRYNEQFF
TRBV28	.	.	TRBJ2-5	TGTGCCAGCAGTTTATCTAGGGGCGACAGGATCCAAGAGACCCAGTACTTC	CASSLSRGDRIQETQYF
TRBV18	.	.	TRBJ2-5	TGTGCCAGCTCGAGGGCGCAGCCGGCGAAGACCCAGTACTTC	CASSRAQPAKTQYF
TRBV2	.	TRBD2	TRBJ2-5	TGTGCCAGCAGTGAGCCGGGGGGAGAGACCCAGTACTTC	CASSEPGGETQYF
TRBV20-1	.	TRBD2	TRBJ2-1	TGCCGTGCTAGAGGAGGACTAGCGGCCTACAATGAGCAGTTCTTC	CRARGGLAAYNEQFF
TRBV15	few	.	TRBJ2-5	TGTGCCACCAGCAGAGAGATTGGGGAGACCCAGTACTTC	CATSREIGETQYF
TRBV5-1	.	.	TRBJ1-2	TGCGCCAGCAGCTTGGCGGGAGCCAGGGGAGATGGCTACACCTTC	CASSLAGARGDGYTF